The 19 T cell receptor beta chains presented below share a single source sample, sequenced in a study of T cell changes during pregnancy in multiple sclerosis. Sequencing was performed with immunoSEQ multiplex PCR; in TCRdb, only in-frame clones are kept and a portion is missing. The top ten clones hold about 0.22% of a sample with tens of thousands of clones, around nine tenths of them seen once. The material sequenced was CD4+ T cells from peripheral blood mononuclear cells, taken before pregnancy. These receptors were obtained from a female donor with multiple sclerosis, enrolled in a pregnancy study.

The rearrangement joins TRBV28 to TRBJ2-1; 12 bases agree with TRBD2. Germline V gene data show CDR1 as MDHEN and CDR2 as SYDVKM. V was clipped by 5 bases and J by 10 bases; unmatched bases: 12. This CDR3 is 16 amino acids long. The CDR3 spells CASSPWTSGALKEQFF. CDR3 nucleotide sequence: TGTGCCAGCAGTCCGTGGACTAGCGGGGCCCTTAAAGAGCAGTTCTTC.

This CDR3 is CASSFQRSPTGTYEQYF. CDR3 sequence (DNA): TGTGCCAGCAGCTTCCAAAGATCCCCGACAGGGACCTACGAGCAGTACTTC. The chain has TRBV13 and TRBJ2-7; 7 bases align to TRBD1. Germline lookup yields CDR1 PRHDT and CDR2 FYEKMQ (reference sequence). This CDR3 contains 17 residues. The J segment lost 2 bases and the V segment lost 3 bases, leaving 13 bases of the junction unmatched.

CDR3 loop: CASSKGTSGRGEQYF. CDR3 bases: TGTGCCAGCAGTAAGGGGACTAGCGGGAGAGGCGAGCAGTACTTC. V and J are TRBV6-5 and TRBJ2-7; TRBD2 matches at 14 bases. The V segment lost 5 bases and the J segment 6 bases; nucleotides outside the gene matches: 6. This CDR3 has 15 amino acids. Germline lookup yields CDR1 MNHEY and CDR2 SVGAGI.

The chain recombines TRBV13 with TRBJ2-3; a weak D match, TRBD1 (6 bases). The V end lost 5 bases, the J end lost 1 base, and 10 bases lay between the germline ends. Germline CDR1 and CDR2: PRHDT and FYEKMQ (reference sequence). CDR3 length: 14 residues. Here the CDR3 DNA reads TGTGCCAGCAGCGACAGGTGGGGCACAGATACGCAGTATTTT. It specifies CASSDRWGTDTQYF.

V and J are TRBV10-3 and TRBJ1-1, with 9 nucleotides matching TRBD1. This CDR3 has 13 residues. Germline lookup yields CDR1 ENHRY and CDR2 SYGVKD. J was trimmed by 3 bases and V by 10 bases; bases with no gene match: 6. The CDR3 nucleotides read TGTGCCAAAAGGGACAGGGAAGACACTGAAGCTTTCTTT. This codes for CAKRDREDTEAFF.

The J gene is TRBJ1-1, the V gene TRBV10-3, with 7 positions matching TRBD1. The trim removed 6 bases at V and 2 bases at J, leaving 6 bases unmatched. Germline V gives CDR1 ENHRY, CDR2 SYGVKD. The CDR3 sequence is 14 residues long. The CDR3 DNA sequence: TGTGCCATCAGAACCGGGACAGACAACACTGAAGCTTTCTTT. It is translated as CAIRTGTDNTEAFF.

This rearrangement joins TRBV6-5 to TRBJ2-7; 12 nucleotides align to TRBD1. CDR1 MNHEY and CDR2 SVGAGI come from the germline V gene. The CDR3 is made up of 13 amino acids. Germline trimming cut 7 bases from V and 7 bases from J; bases unmatched to any gene: 5. CDR3 nucleotides: TGTGCCAGCAAGGGACAGGGGGCTTGGGAGCAGTACTTC. Translated, it gives CASKGQGAWEQYF.

The gene calls are TRBV5-5 and TRBJ2-6; TRBD1 matches at 10 bases. Trimming removed 5 bases from V and 0 bases from J; junction bases left unmatched: 5. The CDR3 runs 17 residues. CDR1 and CDR2 (germline): SGHKS, YYEKEE (reference sequence). In nucleotides, the CDR3 is TGTGCCAGCAGTATGACAGGGGGCCTCTCTGGGGCCAACGTCCTGACTTTC. It translates to CASSMTGGLSGANVLTF.

The gene calls are TRBV30 and TRBJ1-4; D is possibly TRBD1 (5 bases). Trimming cost V 3 bases and J 5 bases, with 13 bases left between them. CDR1 is GTSNPN and CDR2 is SVGIG in the germline V gene (reference sequence). There are 14 residues in the CDR3. The CDR3: CAWSFGGPNEKLFF. CDR3 in DNA: TGTGCCTGGAGCTTCGGGGGACCAAATGAAAAACTGTTTTTT.

The chain couples TRBV9 to TRBJ2-1, with 7 bases fitting TRBD1. Germline CDR1 and CDR2: SGDLS and YYNGEE. Germline trimming cut 3 bases from V and 4 bases from J; bases unmatched to any gene: 4. The CDR3 is 14 amino acids. CDR3 protein: CASSGGTVYNEQFF. The DNA of the CDR3 is TGTGCCAGCAGCGGGGGGACAGTTTACAATGAGCAGTTCTTC.

The chain carries TRBV25-1 and TRBJ1-4, with D uncertain. The CDR3 consists of 14 residues. V gave up 3 bases and J gave up 5 bases, with 10 bases separating them. Germline loops: CDR1 MGHDK, CDR2 SYGVNS. CDR3 loop: CASSEGAANEKLFF. The DNA of the CDR3 is TGTGCCAGCAGTGAGGGTGCGGCGAATGAAAAACTGTTTTTT.

This chain joins TRBV28 and TRBJ1-2; 9 bases line up with TRBD1. V dropped 1 base and J dropped 3; count of bases not matched to a gene: 9. The germline V gene encodes CDR1 MDHEN and CDR2 SYDVKM. This CDR3 comprises 17 residues. DNA for the CDR3: TGTGCCAGCAGTTTATTGCGCCGACAGGGGGTTGACTATGGCTACACCTTC. Translated: CASSLLRRQGVDYGYTF.

The rearrangement links TRBV2 to TRBJ1-5; the D gene is possibly TRBD1 (6 bases). V dropped 6 bases and J dropped 5 bases, with 14 bases sitting between them. Germline assignment: CDR1 SNHLY and CDR2 FYNNEI. The CDR3 contains 14 residues. The CDR3 here is CASSPSNRDQPQHF. The CDR3 DNA follows: TGTGCCAGCAGCCCGAGTAACAGGGATCAGCCCCAGCATTTT.

This chain joins TRBV6-1 and TRBJ1-5; D ambiguous. The CDR3 loop spans 13 amino acids. V lost 6 bases, J lost 10 bases, and 16 bases lay in between. Germline-derived CDR1 and CDR2 are MNHNS and SASEGT. The CDR3 DNA follows: TGTGCCAGCAGGGACTTCCAAGGTTTCCCCCAGCATTTT. It encodes CASRDFQGFPQHF.

The chain combines TRBV5-6 with TRBJ1-6, with unresolved D. Deletions cut 4 bases from V and 0 bases from J, with 14 bases between. CDR3 length: 17 residues. Germline values: CDR1 SGHDT, CDR2 YYEEEE. CDR3 protein: CASSRHGGSSYNSPLHF. CDR3 nucleotides: TGTGCCAGCAGCCGACACGGAGGGAGCTCCTATAATTCACCCCTCCACTTT.

The V gene is TRBV7-2, the J gene TRBJ2-3, with a weak D call TRBD2 (7 bases). The CDR3 has 17 residues. Trimming cost V 2 bases and J 1 base, with 16 bases left between them. Germline CDR1 and CDR2: SGHTA and FQGNSA. This CDR3 reads CASSLPRGRGRTDTQYF. In nucleotides, the CDR3 is TGTGCCAGCAGCTTACCCCGCGGGCGGGGGCGCACAGATACGCAGTATTTT.

A few counts support this clone. The CDR3 DNA reads as TGTGCCAGCACACTATCTGGGGCCAACGTCCTGACTTTC. Its translation is CASTLSGANVLTF. The chain carries TRBV7-2 and TRBJ2-6, with D unresolved. Looked up from germline, CDR1 is SGHTA and CDR2 is FQGNSA. The CDR3 spans 13 residues. Trimming took off 7 bases at V and 1 base at J, with 5 bases between the two ends.

The V call is TRBV5-4, the J call TRBJ2-2, with 10 bases lining up with TRBD2. CDR3 size: 17 residues. V dropped 5 bases and J dropped 5; count of bases not matched to a gene: 12. Germline CDR1 reads SGHNT; CDR2 reads YYREEE (reference sequence). The chain's CDR3 is CASSPAPGLASTGELFF. Written as DNA, the CDR3 is TGTGCCAGCAGTCCAGCCCCGGGACTAGCGTCGACCGGGGAGCTGTTTTTT.

The chain uses TRBV7-9 and TRBJ1-2, with TRBD1 identical over 10 bases. Germline loops: CDR1 SEHNR, CDR2 FQNEAQ (reference sequence). The CDR3 has 14 amino acids. With 4 bases clipped from V and 4 bases from J, the junction kept 3 bases outside the gene matches. This chain's CDR3 is CASSSDRGVYGYTF. The CDR3 DNA reads as TGTGCCAGCAGCTCGGACAGGGGGGTCTATGGCTACACCTTC.